This TCR beta chain came from a study of T cell changes during pregnancy in multiple sclerosis. The table came from immunoSEQ multiplex PCR; TCRdb's copy has only in-frame clones and leaves some out. The sample records 80,000 to 100,000 clones, over 75% being singletons. The source of this sequence is a female donor in good health, enrolled as a control in a pregnancy study. The material sequenced was peripheral blood, taken in the second trimester of pregnancy.

CDR3 sequence: CAWSRAGAGTDTQYF. CDR3 DNA sequence: TGTGCCTGGAGTCGTGCGGGGGCTGGCACAGATACGCAGTATTTT. The V call is TRBV30, the J call TRBJ2-3, with a tentative D call TRBD2 (7 bases). CDR1 and CDR2 from the germline V gene are GTSNPN and SVGIG (reference sequence). The CDR3 runs to 15 residues. V lost 2 bases, J lost 1 base, and 13 bases lay in between.